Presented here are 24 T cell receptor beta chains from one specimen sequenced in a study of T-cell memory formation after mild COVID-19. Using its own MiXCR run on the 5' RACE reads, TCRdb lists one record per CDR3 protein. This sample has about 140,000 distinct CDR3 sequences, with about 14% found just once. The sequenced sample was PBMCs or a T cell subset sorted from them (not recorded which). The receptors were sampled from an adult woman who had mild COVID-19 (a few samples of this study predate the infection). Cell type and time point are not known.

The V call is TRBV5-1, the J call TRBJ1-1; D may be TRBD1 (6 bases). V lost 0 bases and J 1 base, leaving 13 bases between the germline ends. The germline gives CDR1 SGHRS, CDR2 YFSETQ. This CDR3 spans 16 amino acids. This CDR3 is CASSLGSGGRNTEAFF. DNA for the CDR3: TGCGCCAGCAGCTTGGGATCGGGGGGGCGGAACACTGAAGCTTTCTTT.

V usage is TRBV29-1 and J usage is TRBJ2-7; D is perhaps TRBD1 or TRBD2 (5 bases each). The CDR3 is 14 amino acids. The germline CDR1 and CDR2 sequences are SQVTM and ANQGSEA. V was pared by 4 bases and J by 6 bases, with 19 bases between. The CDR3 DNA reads TGCAGCGTTGCGTCACTTGAGGCCGGGGCCGAGCAGTACTTC. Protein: CSVASLEAGAEQYF.

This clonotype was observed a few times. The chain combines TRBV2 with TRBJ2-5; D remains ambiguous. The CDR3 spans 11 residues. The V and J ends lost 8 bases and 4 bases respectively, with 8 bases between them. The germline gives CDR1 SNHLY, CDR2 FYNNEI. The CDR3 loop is CASEIGETQYF. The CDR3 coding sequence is TGTGCCAGCGAGATAGGAGAGACCCAGTACTTC.

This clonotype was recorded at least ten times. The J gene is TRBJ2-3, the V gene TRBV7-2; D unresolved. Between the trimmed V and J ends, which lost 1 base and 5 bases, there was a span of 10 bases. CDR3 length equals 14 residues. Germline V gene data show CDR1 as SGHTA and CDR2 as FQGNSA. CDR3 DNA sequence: TGTGCCAGCAGCTTAGGATCATTGAAAGATACGCAGTATTTT. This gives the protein CASSLGSLKDTQYF.

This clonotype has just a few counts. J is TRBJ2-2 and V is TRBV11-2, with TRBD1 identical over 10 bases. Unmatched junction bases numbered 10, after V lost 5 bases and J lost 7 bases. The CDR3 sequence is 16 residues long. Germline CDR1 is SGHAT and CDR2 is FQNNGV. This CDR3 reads CASSTLEGQGLGELFF. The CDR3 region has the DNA TGTGCCAGCAGCACCCTAGAGGGACAGGGGCTCGGGGAGCTGTTTTTT. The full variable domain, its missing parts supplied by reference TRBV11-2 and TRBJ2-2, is EAGVAQSPRYKIIEKRQSVAFWCNPISGHATLYWYQQILGQGPKLLIQFQNNGVVDDSQLPKDRFSAERLKGVDSTLKIQPAKLEDSAVYLCASSTLEGQGLGELFFGEGSRLTVL.

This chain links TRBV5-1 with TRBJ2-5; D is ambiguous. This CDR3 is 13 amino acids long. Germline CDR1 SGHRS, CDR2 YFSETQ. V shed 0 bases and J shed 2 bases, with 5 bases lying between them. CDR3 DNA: TGCGCCAGCAGCTTGGCAAGGCAAGAGACCCAGTACTTC. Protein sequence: CASSLARQETQYF.

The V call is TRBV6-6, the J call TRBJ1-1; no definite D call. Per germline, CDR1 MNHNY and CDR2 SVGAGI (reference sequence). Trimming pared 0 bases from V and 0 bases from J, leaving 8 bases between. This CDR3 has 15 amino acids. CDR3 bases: TGTGCCAGCAGTTACTCTCTGGGTCTGAACACTGAAGCTTTCTTT. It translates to CASSYSLGLNTEAFF.

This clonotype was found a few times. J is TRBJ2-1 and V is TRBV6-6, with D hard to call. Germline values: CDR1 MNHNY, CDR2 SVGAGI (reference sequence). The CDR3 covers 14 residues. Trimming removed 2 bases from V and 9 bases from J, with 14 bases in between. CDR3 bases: TGTGCCAGCAGTTACGAGATTTACCGGAGTGAGCAGTTCTTC. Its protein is CASSYEIYRSEQFF.

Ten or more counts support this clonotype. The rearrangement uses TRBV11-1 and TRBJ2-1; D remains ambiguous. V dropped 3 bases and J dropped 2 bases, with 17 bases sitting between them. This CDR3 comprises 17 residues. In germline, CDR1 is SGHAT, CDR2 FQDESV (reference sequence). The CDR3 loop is CASSFQSAESPYNEQFF. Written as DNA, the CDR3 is TGTGCCAGCAGCTTCCAAAGTGCGGAGAGCCCCTACAATGAGCAGTTCTTC.

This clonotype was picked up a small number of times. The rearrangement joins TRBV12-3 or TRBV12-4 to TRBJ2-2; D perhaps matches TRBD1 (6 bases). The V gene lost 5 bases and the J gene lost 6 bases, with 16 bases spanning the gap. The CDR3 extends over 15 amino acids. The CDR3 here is CASSPRTEMAGELFF. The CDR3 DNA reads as TGTGCCAGCAGTCCCCGGACAGAGATGGCCGGGGAGCTGTTTTTT.

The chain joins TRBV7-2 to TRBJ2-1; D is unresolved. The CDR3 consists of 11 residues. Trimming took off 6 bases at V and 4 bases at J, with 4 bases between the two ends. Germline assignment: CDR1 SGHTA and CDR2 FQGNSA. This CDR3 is CASRRYNEQFF. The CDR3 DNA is TGTGCCAGCAGGCGATACAATGAGCAGTTCTTC.

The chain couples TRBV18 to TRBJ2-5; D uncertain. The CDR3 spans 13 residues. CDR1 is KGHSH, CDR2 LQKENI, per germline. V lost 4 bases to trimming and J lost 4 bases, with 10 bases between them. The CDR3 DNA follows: TGTGCCAGCTCACTACGCCAAACAGAGACCCAGTACTTC. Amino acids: CASSLRQTETQYF.

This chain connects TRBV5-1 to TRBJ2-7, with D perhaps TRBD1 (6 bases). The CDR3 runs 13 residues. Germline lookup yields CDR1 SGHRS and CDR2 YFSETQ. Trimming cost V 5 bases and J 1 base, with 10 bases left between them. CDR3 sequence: CASSRGQSYEQYF. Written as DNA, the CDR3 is TGCGCCAGCAGTCGCGGACAGTCCTACGAGCAGTACTTC.

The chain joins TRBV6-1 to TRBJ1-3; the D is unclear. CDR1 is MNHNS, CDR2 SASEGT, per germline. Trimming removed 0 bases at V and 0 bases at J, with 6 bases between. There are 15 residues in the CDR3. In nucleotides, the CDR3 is TGTGCCAGCAGTGAAGCCCCGAGCTCTGGAAACACCATATATTTT. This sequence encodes CASSEAPSSGNTIYF.

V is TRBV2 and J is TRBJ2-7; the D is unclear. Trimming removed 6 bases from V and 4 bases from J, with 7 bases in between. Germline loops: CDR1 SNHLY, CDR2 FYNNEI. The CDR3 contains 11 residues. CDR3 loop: CASSSEYEQYF. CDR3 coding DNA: TGTGCCAGCAGCTCGGAATACGAGCAGTACTTC.

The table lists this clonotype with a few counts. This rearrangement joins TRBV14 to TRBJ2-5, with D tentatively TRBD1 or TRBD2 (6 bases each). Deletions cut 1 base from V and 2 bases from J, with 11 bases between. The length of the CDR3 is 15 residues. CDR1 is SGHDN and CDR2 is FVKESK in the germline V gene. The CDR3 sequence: CASSQGRGVQETQYF. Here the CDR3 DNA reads TGTGCCAGCAGCCAAGGAAGGGGGGTTCAAGAGACCCAGTACTTC.

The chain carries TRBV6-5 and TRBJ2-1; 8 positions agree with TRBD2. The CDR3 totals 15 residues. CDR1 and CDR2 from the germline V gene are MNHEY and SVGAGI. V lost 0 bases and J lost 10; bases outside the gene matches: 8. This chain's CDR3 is CASSYSITGRVEQFF. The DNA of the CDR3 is TGTGCCAGCAGTTACTCGATAACCGGGAGGGTCGAGCAGTTCTTC.

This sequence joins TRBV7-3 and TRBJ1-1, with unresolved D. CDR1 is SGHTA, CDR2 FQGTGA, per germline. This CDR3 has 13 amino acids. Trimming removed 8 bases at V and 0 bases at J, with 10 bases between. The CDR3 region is CASGKQMNTEAFF. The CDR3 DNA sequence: TGTGCCAGCGGCAAACAGATGAACACTGAAGCTTTCTTT.

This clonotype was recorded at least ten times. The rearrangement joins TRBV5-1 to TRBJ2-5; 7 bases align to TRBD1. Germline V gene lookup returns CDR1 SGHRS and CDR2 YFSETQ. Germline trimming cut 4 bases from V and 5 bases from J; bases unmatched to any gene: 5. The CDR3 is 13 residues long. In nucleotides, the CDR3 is TGCGCCAGCAGCCCAACAGGGGTGGAGACCCAGTACTTC. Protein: CASSPTGVETQYF.

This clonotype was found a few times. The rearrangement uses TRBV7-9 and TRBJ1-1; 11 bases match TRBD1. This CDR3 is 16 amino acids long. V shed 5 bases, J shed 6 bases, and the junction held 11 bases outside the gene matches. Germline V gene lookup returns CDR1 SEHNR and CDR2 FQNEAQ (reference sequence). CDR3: CASSATGTGGRAEAFF. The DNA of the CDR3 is TGTGCCAGCAGCGCCACCGGGACAGGGGGACGCGCTGAAGCTTTCTTT.

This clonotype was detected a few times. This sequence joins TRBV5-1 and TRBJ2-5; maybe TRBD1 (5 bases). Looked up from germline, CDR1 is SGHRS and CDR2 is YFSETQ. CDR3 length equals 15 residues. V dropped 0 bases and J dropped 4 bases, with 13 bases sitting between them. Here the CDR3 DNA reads TGCGCCAGCAGCTTGGCCGGCAGGGTGGGAGAGACCCAGTACTTC. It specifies CASSLAGRVGETQYF.

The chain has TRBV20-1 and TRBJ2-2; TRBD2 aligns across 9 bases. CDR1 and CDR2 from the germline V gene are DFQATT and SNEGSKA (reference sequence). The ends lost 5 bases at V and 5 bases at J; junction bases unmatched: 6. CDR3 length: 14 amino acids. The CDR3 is CSARAGGGTGELFF. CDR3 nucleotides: TGCAGTGCTCGAGCGGGGGGTGGTACCGGGGAGCTGTTTTTT.

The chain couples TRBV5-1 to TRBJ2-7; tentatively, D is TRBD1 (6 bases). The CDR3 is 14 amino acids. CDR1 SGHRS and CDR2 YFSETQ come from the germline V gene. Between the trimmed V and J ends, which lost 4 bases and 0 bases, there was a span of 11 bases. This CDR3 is CASSQDRASYEQYF. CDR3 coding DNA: TGCGCCAGCAGCCAGGACAGAGCCTCCTACGAGCAGTACTTC. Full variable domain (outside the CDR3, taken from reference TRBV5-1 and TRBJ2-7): KAGVTQTPRYLIKTRGQQVTLSCSPISGHRSVSWYQQTPGQGLQFLFEYFSETQRNKGNFPGRFSGRQFSNSRSEMNVSTLELGDSALYLCASSQDRASYEQYFGPGTRLTVT.

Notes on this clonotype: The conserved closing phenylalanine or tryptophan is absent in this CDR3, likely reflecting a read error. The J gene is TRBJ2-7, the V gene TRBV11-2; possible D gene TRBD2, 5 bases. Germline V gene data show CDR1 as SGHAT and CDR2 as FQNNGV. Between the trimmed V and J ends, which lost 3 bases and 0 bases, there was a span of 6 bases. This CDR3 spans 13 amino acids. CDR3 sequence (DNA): TGTGCCAGCAGCTTGGGGAGCTCCTACGAGCAGTACTTA. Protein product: CASSLGSSYEQYL.